The 23 T cell receptor beta chains in this list originate from one sample, sequenced in a study of blood T cell repertoires in COVID-19 (dated by TCRdb to about 2020). The library was made by the immunoSEQ multiplex PCR assay. What TCRdb holds here is the immuneACCESS table cut down to in-frame rearrangements. Part of the clones is not present; checked against another copy, under half of the missing clones reflect an unresolved V gene, and the others are unexplained. The sample yields around 94,000 clones; about 85% were counted once. Around 2% of the sample is in the top ten clones. Material for sequencing was peripheral blood. The receptors derive from a man aged 45-60 years with active COVID-19.

This chain connects TRBV4-3 to TRBJ1-2, with D possibly TRBD1 on 6 matching bases. Germline V gene lookup returns CDR1 LGHNA and CDR2 YSLEER. This CDR3 comprises 16 residues. With 0 bases removed from V and 0 bases from J, the gap between germline ends came to 11 bases. CDR3 residues: CASSQDDRPANYGYTF. The DNA of the CDR3 is TGCGCCAGCAGCCAAGATGACAGGCCAGCTAACTATGGCTACACCTTC.

The chain is built from TRBV19 and TRBJ1-5; D gene ambiguous. Looked up from germline, CDR1 is LNHDA and CDR2 is SQIVND (reference sequence). Trimming took 5 bases from V and 3 from J, leaving 14 bases between them. The CDR3 runs to 15 residues. CDR3 amino acids: CASSLGQYINQPQHF. CDR3 nucleotide sequence: TGTGCCAGTAGTTTAGGGCAGTACATCAATCAGCCCCAGCATTTT.

Notes on this clone: An end of the junction differs from the germline gene, which may be a read error. The chain links TRBV4-2 to TRBJ2-7; 10 positions match TRBD2. Germline V gene data show CDR1 as LGHNA and CDR2 as YNFKEQ. The CDR3 has 13 amino acids. The CDR3 DNA sequence: TGTGCCAGCAGCCAAGGAGCGGGGGGGCATCCCATCTTC. It yields the protein CASSQGAGGHPIF.

This chain uses TRBV4-1 with TRBJ1-6; 8 nucleotides agree with TRBD1. Trimming at V came to 0 bases and at J to 5 bases, leaving 6 bases not matched to a gene. CDR1 is MGHRA and CDR2 is YSYEKL in the germline V gene. This CDR3 spans 17 amino acids. CDR3 sequence (DNA): TGCGCCAGCAGCCAAGAGGTCGGGACAGGCAATAATTCACCCCTCCACTTT. This codes for CASSQEVGTGNNSPLHF.

This clone is a singleton in its sample. V gene TRBV3-1 (or the pseudogene TRBV3-2) combines with J gene TRBJ1-5; no definite D call. Germline V gene lookup returns CDR1 LGHDT and CDR2 YNNKEL (reference sequence). This CDR3 spans 14 amino acids. Trimming cost V 3 bases and J 2 bases, with 8 bases left between them. The CDR3 loop reads CASSQRNGNQPQHF. CDR3 DNA: TGTGCCAGCAGCCAGCGGAACGGCAATCAGCCCCAGCATTTT.

V is TRBV30 and J is TRBJ2-4; TRBD2 agrees at 12 bases. Germline loops: CDR1 GTSNPN, CDR2 SVGIG (reference sequence). The length of the CDR3 is 18 residues. The trim removed 4 bases at V and 0 bases at J, leaving 10 bases unmatched. This CDR3 reads CAWKRLAGDTLAKNIQYF. CDR3 DNA sequence: TGTGCCTGGAAAAGACTAGCGGGGGATACACTAGCCAAAAACATTCAGTACTTC.

The V and J genes are TRBV15 and TRBJ2-3; 9 bases align to TRBD2. V shed 0 bases and J 4 bases; nucleotides not matched to a gene: 8. Germline V gene sequence: CDR1 LNHNV, CDR2 YYDKDF (reference sequence). The CDR3 spans 17 residues. As DNA, the CDR3 is TGTGCCACCAGCAGAGATCTAGGCGGGGGGGCGGCAGATACGCAGTATTTT. It specifies CATSRDLGGGAADTQYF.

As to this clone: Sequence at one end of the junction differs from germline and may be a read error. The CDR3 DNA is TGTGCCAGCAGCGAAGATAGCCTCGAGCAGTACTTC. Its translation: CASSEDSLEQYF. The chain recombines TRBV2 with TRBJ2-7; D is undetermined. This CDR3 contains 12 residues. Germline CDR1 reads SNHLY; CDR2 reads FYNNEI.

CDR3 sequence (DNA): TGTGCCAGCAGCCGACCGACAGGGTTTTGGGATGAAAAACTGTTTTTT. Its translation is CASSRPTGFWDEKLFF. The J gene is TRBJ1-4, the V gene TRBV5-8; TRBD1 aligns across 7 bases. There are 16 residues in the CDR3. V lost 4 bases, J lost 6 bases, and 12 bases stayed unmatched. In germline, CDR1 is SGHTS, CDR2 YDEGEE. Full variable domain (outside the CDR3, taken from reference TRBV5-8 and TRBJ1-4): EAGVTQSPTHLIKTRGQQATLRCSPISGHTSVYWYQQALGLGLQFLLWYDEGEERNRGNFPPRFSGRQFPNYSSELNVNALELEDSALYLCASSRPTGFWDEKLFFGSGTQLSVL.

The chain links TRBV24-1 to TRBJ2-3; 8 nucleotides align to TRBD2. Trimming at V came to 5 bases and at J to 2 bases, leaving 8 bases not matched to a gene. This CDR3 has 16 residues. Germline assignment: CDR1 KGHDR and CDR2 SFDVKD. This CDR3 reads CATSAGAGGLTDTQYF. Here the CDR3 DNA reads TGTGCCACCAGTGCTGGGGCGGGGGGCCTCACAGATACGCAGTATTTT.

The sample holds one count of this clone. V gene TRBV9 combines with J gene TRBJ2-1; 7 bases map to TRBD2. Trimming took 4 bases from V and 3 from J; bases not matched to a gene: 7. Germline assignment: CDR1 SGDLS and CDR2 YYNGEE. The CDR3 sequence is 15 residues long. CDR3 in DNA: TGTGCCAGCAGCTCGGGGAGCGGGAACTACAATGAGCAGTTCTTC. It is translated as CASSSGSGNYNEQFF.

Here the CDR3 reads CASSQDPAIYEKLFF. CDR3 bases: TGCGCCAGCAGCCAAGATCCCGCGATTTATGAAAAACTGTTTTTT. V is TRBV4-1 and J is TRBJ1-4; D unresolved. The CDR3 length is 15 residues. CDR1 and CDR2 from the germline V gene are MGHRA and YSYEKL. V lost 0 bases and J lost 6, with 11 bases in between.

This clone has a handful of counts. The J gene is TRBJ1-4, the V gene TRBV15; D gene unclear. CDR3 size: 16 residues. Germline lookup yields CDR1 LNHNV and CDR2 YYDKDF (reference sequence). V shed 1 base and J shed 8 bases, with 17 bases lying between them. CDR3 protein: CATSRVPPVGDEKLFF. The CDR3 DNA sequence: TGTGCCACCAGCAGAGTACCTCCGGTGGGAGACGAAAAACTGTTTTTT.

The chain combines TRBV18 with TRBJ2-4; D is uncertain. The length of the CDR3 is 17 residues. Germline V gives CDR1 KGHSH, CDR2 LQKENI. The germline V and J ends were trimmed by 1 base and 0 bases, with 13 bases remaining between them. CDR3 sequence: CASSPLYQRLAKNIQYF. For the CDR3, the DNA is TGTGCCAGCTCACCACTATACCAGAGACTAGCCAAAAACATTCAGTACTTC.

As for this clone: The junction departs from the called germline gene at one end, perhaps through a read error. The chain combines TRBV4-2 with TRBJ2-5, with D possibly TRBD1 on 6 matching bases. The CDR3 consists of 14 residues. Per the germline V gene, CDR1 is LGHNA and CDR2 is YNFKEQ. The CDR3 bases are TGTGCCAGCAGCAAAGACAGGCTTGGGGAGACCCAGTACTTC. The encoded protein is CASSKDRLGETQYF.

The V and J genes are TRBV5-4 and TRBJ2-1, with TRBD1 matching 8 bases. The CDR3 contains 15 residues. In germline, CDR1 is SGHNT, CDR2 YYREEE (reference sequence). J gave up 8 bases and V 4 bases, and 11 bases lay outside the gene matches. The CDR3 here is CASSLRLTGADEQFF. DNA of the CDR3: TGTGCCAGCAGCCTGAGATTGACAGGGGCGGATGAGCAGTTCTTC. The variable domain in full, with the rest retrieved from reference TRBV5-4 and TRBJ2-1, is ETGVTQSPTHLIKTRGQQVTLRCSSQSGHNTVSWYQQALGQGPQFIFQYYREEENGRGNFPPRFSGLQFPNYSSELNVNALELDDSALYLCASSLRLTGADEQFFGPGTRLTVL.

The chain joins TRBV5-1 to TRBJ2-7, with 8 bases identical to TRBD1. Germline CDR1 SGHRS, CDR2 YFSETQ. The CDR3 runs 14 residues. J was trimmed by 2 bases and V by 5 bases; bases with no gene match: 6. The CDR3 coding sequence is TGCGCCAGCAGTCTAACAGGGGGACCCTACGAGCAGTACTTC. Translated: CASSLTGGPYEQYF.

The gene calls are TRBV7-9 and TRBJ1-5; D ambiguous. From germline, CDR1 is SEHNR and CDR2 FQNEAQ (reference sequence). This CDR3 has 12 residues. With 9 bases removed from V and 3 bases from J, the gap between germline ends came to 9 bases. Written as DNA, the CDR3 is TGTGCCAGTCAGTTTCCCAATCAGCCCCAGCATTTT. Translation gives CASQFPNQPQHF.

The chain recombines TRBV11-3 with TRBJ2-3; possibly TRBD2 for D (5 bases). The germline CDR1 and CDR2 sequences are SGHNT and YENEEA. With 1 base removed from V and 2 bases from J, the gap between germline ends came to 10 bases. This CDR3 has 15 amino acids. The CDR3 bases are TGTGCCAGCAGCTTAGCGGGGAGACTCACAGATACGCAGTATTTT. It yields the protein CASSLAGRLTDTQYF. Full variable domain (missing parts from reference TRBV11-3 and TRBJ2-3): EAGVVQSPRYKIIEKKQPVAFWCNPISGHNTLYWYLQNLGQGPELLIRYENEEAVDDSQLPKDRFSAERLKGVDSTLKIQPAELGDSAVYLCASSLAGRLTDTQYFGPGTRLTVL.

The chain recombines TRBV29-1 with TRBJ1-5; 9 nucleotides agree with TRBD1. CDR1 and CDR2 (germline): SQVTM, ANQGSEA. Trimming cost V 1 base and J 7 bases; bases outside gene matches: 11. The CDR3 runs 16 residues. DNA for the CDR3: TGCAGCGTTGAAGTGATCCGACAGGGGGTCAAGCAGCCCCAGCATTTT. It is translated as CSVEVIRQGVKQPQHF.

This chain links TRBV15 with TRBJ1-5; perhaps TRBD1 as D (6 bases). CDR1 and CDR2 (germline): LNHNV, YYDKDF (reference sequence). There are 14 residues in the CDR3. The V end lost 5 bases, the J end lost 4 bases, and 12 bases lay between the germline ends. CDR3 coding DNA: TGTGCCACCAGCCTTGGACAGCTAAATCAGCCCCAGCATTTT. The encoded protein is CATSLGQLNQPQHF.

As concerns this clone: Other DNA sequences in this sample translate to the same CDR3. The chain combines TRBV18 with TRBJ2-3; D gene uncertain. This CDR3 has 11 residues. With 6 bases removed from V and 3 bases from J, the gap between germline ends came to 4 bases. CDR1 is KGHSH, CDR2 LQKENI, per germline. The CDR3 DNA reads TGTGCCAGCTCGCTAACAGATACGCAGTATTTT. This sequence encodes CASSLTDTQYF.

This clone came up once. The chain is built from TRBV18 and TRBJ2-1; TRBD2 aligns across 8 bases. Germline V CDR1 and CDR2: KGHSH, LQKENI. The CDR3 has 15 residues. After removal of 6 bases from V and 8 bases from J, the junction contained 12 bases not matched to a gene. The CDR3 sequence: CASSPGSGEGDEQFF. The DNA for the CDR3 is TGTGCCAGCTCCCCGGGTAGCGGGGAGGGCGATGAGCAGTTCTTC.